A selection of T cell receptor beta chains follows, all from one sample in a study of blood T cell repertoires in COVID-19. Here immunoSEQ multiplex PCR was the method, and the copy in TCRdb shows in-frame clones only, minus some. The sample holds approximately 230,000 clones; about 91% are singletons and the top ten take approximately 1.4%. The specimen sequenced was peripheral blood. The receptors derive from a man aged 80 or over with acute or convalescent COVID-19. Both conserved end residues are part of each CDR3. A D gene is named only where the DNA matches it firmly. Clone size, where shown, is once, few, many, or a class for clones that have expanded.

-	TRBV6-5	-	TRBJ2-5	TGTGCCAGCTCACAGGGAGGGCAAGAGACCCAGTACTTC	CASSQGGQETQYF
-	TRBV6-6	-	TRBJ1-1	TGTGCCAGCAGTTATTTAAAGGAGACTGAAGCTTTCTTT	CASSYLKETEAFF
TRBD2	TRBV11-3	-	TRBJ2-1	TGTGCCAGCAGCTTAGAGGGCGGGAGGGCCTCGTCCTACAATGAGCAGTTCTTC	CASSLEGGRASSYNEQFF
-	TRBV19	-	TRBJ2-3	TGTGCCAGTAGTCCGTTGGGAGGTTTCACAGATACGCAGTATTTT	CASSPLGGFTDTQYF
TRBD1	TRBV18	-	TRBJ2-5	TGTGCCAGCTCACTTCGACAGGGCGATTCCGTGACCCAGTACTTC	CASSLRQGDSVTQYF
-	TRBV11-1	-	TRBJ2-1	TGTGCCAGCAGCCTCAAGGGTGCGGGGCCAAATGAGCAGTTCTTC	CASSLKGAGPNEQFF
-	TRBV12-1	-	TRBJ1-5	TGTGCCAGCAGCTTTGTGGGGGAGGATAGCAATCAGCCCCAGCATTTT	CASSFVGEDSNQPQHF
-	TRBV28	-	TRBJ2-5	TGTGCCAGCAGTCCCCAAATAGCGGCACCTTGGGAGACCCAGTACTTC	CASSPQIAAPWETQYF
TRBD1	TRBV7-9	-	TRBJ1-5	TGTGCCAGCAGCTTAGAGTCAGGGGGCGGCAATCAGCCCCAGCATTTT	CASSLESGGGNQPQHF
TRBD1	TRBV19	-	TRBJ1-1	TGTGCCAGTAGCACGGACAGGGGGAACACTGAAGCTTTCTTT	CASSTDRGNTEAFF
-	TRBV4-3	-	TRBJ1-5	TGCGCCAGCAGCCAAGATGGGGCAGGGTATCAGCCCCAGCATTTT	CASSQDGAGYQPQHF
TRBD1	TRBV7-8	-	TRBJ1-1	TGTGCCAGCAGCTTTGGGAACAGGGGGCGCGTGAACACTGAAGCTTTCTTT	CASSFGNRGRVNTEAFF
TRBD2	TRBV5-1	-	TRBJ2-7	TGCGCCAGCAGCATTAGCGGGGTTTCCTACGAGCAGTACTTC	CASSISGVSYEQYF
-	TRBV19	-	TRBJ2-2	TGTGCCAGTAGTTATCAACTAAACACCGGGGAGCTGTTTTTT	CASSYQLNTGELFF
TRBD2	TRBV6-6	-	TRBJ2-3	TGTGCCAGCAGTTACTCCGGTATGAGGGAGGGATATACGCAGTATTTT	CASSYSGMREGYTQYF
TRBD1	TRBV28	once	TRBJ1-2	TGTGCCAGCAGCCTACCATGGGGACAGGGGCAGGATGGCTACACCTTC	CASSLPWGQGQDGYTF
TRBD2	TRBV5-1	-	TRBJ2-7	TGCGCCAGCAGCTCCCTACGATCGGGGGGTGGGGAGCAGTACTTC	CASSSLRSGGGEQYF
-	TRBV27	-	TRBJ1-2	TGTGCCAGCAGCCCCCGGCGGGGAGGTGGCTACACCTTC	CASSPRRGGGYTF